This T cell receptor beta chain appears in the sequencing data of a study of blood T cell repertoires in COVID-19. Study-level information: The analysed material was cDNA or gDNA that came from T cells, B-cell-depleted T cells, or PBMCs.

Original handling: The authors estimated nucleated cell counts from reference gene primer amplification. Assay: immunoSEQ multiplex PCR; the TCRdb copy retains only in-frame clones and omits some. That table is the source of V, J and clone size, and D and trimming were worked out from the DNA. The table shows roughly 80,000 clones, with approximately 80% occurring only once. The CDR3 loop spans 13 amino acids. In germline, CDR1 is SGHTA, CDR2 FQGNSA. With 7 bases removed from V and 6 bases from J, the gap between germline ends came to 13 bases. The sample comprised peripheral blood. The genes are TRBV7-2 and TRBJ2-1; D gene ambiguous. The sequence was collected from a man in his fifties or sixties with active or convalescent COVID-19. The DNA of the CDR3 is TGTGCCAGCACCCCTTCTAGGTTCAATGAGCAGTTCTTC. Its translation: CASTPSRFNEQFF.